The rows below give T cell receptor beta chains drawn from one sample of a study of early T cells in non-severe SARS-CoV-2 infection. TCRdb analysed the 5' RACE reads with MiXCR anew, one entry per CDR3 protein. The sample has tens of thousands of distinct CDR3 sequences, 5.4% seen once. The material sequenced was whole blood, taken at baseline. All receptors derive from an adult who was a healthcare worker with PCR-confirmed SARS-CoV-2 infection or an uninfected control (not recorded which). Both conserved end residues are part of each CDR3. The D gene is left open where the match is weak. Clone size is shown for a subset of rows, as once, few, many or a class of expanded clone.

V gene,clone size,J gene,D gene,CDR3 DNA,CDR3 protein
TRBV3-1,many,TRBJ2-7,-,TGTGCCAGCAGCGGATTAAGTCTCTCCAGCTCCTACGAGCAGTACTTC,CASSGLSLSSSYEQYF
TRBV20-1,few,TRBJ1-6,-,TGCAGTGCTAGAGATCTGGGCAGCGTTAATTCACCCCTCCACTTT,CSARDLGSVNSPLHF
TRBV7-9,many,TRBJ1-1,-,TGTGCCAGCAGCTTCCACCTGAACACTGAAGCTTTCTTT,CASSFHLNTEAFF
TRBV19,few,TRBJ2-3,-,TGTGCCAGTAGAGCGGGAGATACGCAGTATTTT,CASRAGDTQYF
TRBV6-1,many,TRBJ1-5,-,TGTGCCAGCAGTGAAGTAGCCAGATTAAATCAGCCCCAGCATTTT,CASSEVARLNQPQHF
TRBV10-3,many,TRBJ1-2,-,TGTGCCATCAGTGAGTCGACTTGGGAGGAGCCTGACGGCTACACCTTC,CAISESTWEEPDGYTF
TRBV20-1,-,TRBJ2-7,-,TGCAGTGCTAGAGGGGAGCAAGCGGACTCCTACGAGCAGTACTTC,CSARGEQADSYEQYF
TRBV29-1,many,TRBJ1-1,-,TGCAGCGGGGGGGATCCGAACACTGAAGCTTTCTTT,CSGGDPNTEAFF
TRBV11-1,-,TRBJ2-1,-,TGTGCAGGAAGCTACAATGAGCAGTTCTTC,CAGSYNEQFF
TRBV25-1,-,TRBJ2-2,-,TGTGCCAGCAGTGAATCGGGTCTCGGGGAGCTGTTTTTT,CASSESGLGELFF
TRBV27,many,TRBJ2-5,-,TGTGCCAGCAGCCATATACCCAGGGTTCAAGAGACCCAGTACTTC,CASSHIPRVQETQYF
TRBV20-1,many,TRBJ2-7,TRBD2,TGCAGTGCTAGCGTAGGCGGGAGCTCCTACGAGCAGTACTTC,CSASVGGSSYEQYF
TRBV6-1,many,TRBJ1-2,-,TGTGCCAGCAGTCCCGGGACGGCCGGGTACACCTTC,CASSPGTAGYTF
TRBV20-1,many,TRBJ2-7,-,TGCAGTGCTAATAGGGGTCTCGAGCAGTACTTC,CSANRGLEQYF
TRBV3-1,few,TRBJ2-7,-,TGTGCCAGCAGCCCCCGACTATTTTACGAGCAGTACTTC,CASSPRLFYEQYF
TRBV7-9,medium-sized,TRBJ2-1,-,TGTGCCAGCAGGCAAACGGGACGGACCTACAATGAGCAGTTCTTC,CASRQTGRTYNEQFF